This T cell receptor beta chain was observed in a study of blood T cell repertoires in COVID-19. Study-level background: The samples span acute and convalescent COVID-19 from the United States, Italy and Spain. T cells, B-cell-depleted T cells, or PBMCs provided the cDNA or gDNA that served as material.

Original processing notes: From reference gene primer amplification, estimates of nucleated cell counts were derived. This table comes from immunoSEQ multiplex PCR, and its TCRdb copy is limited to in-frame clones, with some not included. V and J calls and clone size are those listed in that table; D and trimming were worked out from the DNA. Of around 380,000 clones listed, around 84% are singletons. CDR1 is KGHSH and CDR2 is LQKENI in the germline V gene. J lost 0 bases, V lost 4 bases, and 6 bases had no gene match. The CDR3 extends over 18 amino acids. The specimen was peripheral blood. This sequence was found in a human donor with acute or convalescent COVID-19. The donor label of this sample is uncertain. The V call is TRBV18, the J call TRBJ2-3, with 14 positions matching TRBD2. CDR3 loop: CASSRTGLAGGSTDTQYF. In DNA, the CDR3 is TGTGCCAGCTCACGGACCGGACTAGCGGGAGGTAGCACAGATACGCAGTATTTT.